The present TCR beta chain was sequenced within a study of T cell responses to AZD1222 COVID-19 vaccine. Data came from immunoSEQ multiplex PCR; TCRdb stores just in-frame clones and leaves some out. The table lists 100,000 or so clones, about 86% of them singletons, with 1.4% in the top ten. Sequenced material: peripheral blood, taken on day 0 of AZD1222 vaccination. The clonotype originates from an adult in good health.

The CDR3 loop reads CASSFQDRGLNQPQHF. The DNA for the CDR3 is TGTGCCAGCAGTTTCCAAGACAGGGGGCTCAATCAGCCCCAGCATTTT. This chain connects TRBV28 to TRBJ1-5; TRBD1 matches at 10 bases. After removal of 3 bases from V and 3 bases from J, the junction contained 5 bases not matched to a gene. The CDR3 has 16 amino acids. The germline V gene has CDR1 MDHEN and CDR2 SYDVKM.